These 32 T cell receptor beta chains originate from one sample sequenced in a study of blood T cell repertoires in COVID-19. The data were produced by immunoSEQ multiplex PCR, yet TCRdb's version contains in-frame clones alone and is incomplete. The sample includes about 220,000 clones, around 88% seen only once; the top ten take 14% to 15%. The sample consisted of PBMCs or T cells enriched from blood (not recorded which). The receptors were gathered from a woman aged 45-60 years with acute COVID-19.

The V call is TRBV9, the J call TRBJ2-3; 8 nucleotides agree with TRBD2. Trimming removed 0 bases from V and 4 bases from J; junction bases left unmatched: 1. The CDR3 contains 14 residues. The germline gives CDR1 SGDLS, CDR2 YYNGEE. CDR3 DNA: TGTGCCAGCAGCGTAGCGGGAGGGGCAGATACGCAGTATTTT. Protein product: CASSVAGGADTQYF.

This chain uses TRBV9 with TRBJ2-2, with D possibly matching TRBD2 (5 bases). The CDR3 consists of 16 residues. V was shortened by 0 bases and J by 3 bases, with 12 bases between the two germline ends. Germline-derived CDR1 and CDR2 are SGDLS and YYNGEE. CDR3 protein: CASSVAGYLDTGELFF. CDR3 sequence (DNA): TGTGCCAGCAGCGTAGCGGGATATTTGGACACCGGGGAGCTGTTTTTT.

V is TRBV20-1 and J is TRBJ1-6; 7 nucleotides match TRBD1. Germline CDR1 and CDR2: DFQATT and SNEGSKA (reference sequence). Trimming at V came to 3 bases and at J to 8 bases, leaving 10 bases not matched to a gene. The CDR3 consists of 15 residues. CDR3 sequence (DNA): TGCAGTGCTAGTAACAGGGGCTCGGGGGATTCACCCCTCCACTTT. It yields the protein CSASNRGSGDSPLHF.

The chain uses TRBV12-3 or TRBV12-4 and TRBJ1-4; D is perhaps TRBD1 (5 bases). The CDR3 is made up of 13 amino acids. V was shortened by 6 bases and J by 4 bases, with 9 bases between the two germline ends. The CDR3 loop is CASRGQNNEKLFF. The CDR3 DNA sequence: TGTGCCAGCAGGGGGCAGAATAATGAAAAACTGTTTTTT.

This chain uses TRBV24-1 with TRBJ1-2; D remains unclear. This CDR3 has 14 amino acids. The V end lost 4 bases, the J end lost 5 bases, and 13 bases lay between the germline ends. Germline assignment: CDR1 KGHDR and CDR2 SFDVKD. The CDR3 nucleotides are TGTGCCACCAGTGACCCACCCGTAACATATGGCTACACCTTC. This encodes CATSDPPVTYGYTF.

The V call is TRBV3-1 (or the pseudogene TRBV3-2), the J call TRBJ2-1; D call uncertain. The CDR3 is 12 amino acids. V lost 1 base and J 8 bases, leaving 6 bases between the germline ends. The germline V gene encodes CDR1 LGHDT and CDR2 YNNKEL (reference sequence). CDR3 sequence reads: CASSQVVYEQFF. DNA of the CDR3: TGTGCCAGCAGCCAAGTTGTCTATGAGCAGTTCTTC.

This sequence joins TRBV6-2 or TRBV6-3 and TRBJ2-1; 10 bases map to TRBD2. CDR3 length: 15 residues. The germline V gene encodes CDR1 MNHEY and CDR2 SVGEGT. V lost 6 bases, J lost 7 bases, and 9 bases stayed unmatched. The CDR3 nucleotides read TGTGCCAGCAGCTTACTAGCGGGAATCAATAATGAGCAGTTCTTC. Protein: CASSLLAGINNEQFF.

The chain carries TRBV7-2 and TRBJ1-5; 8 bases agree with TRBD1. This CDR3 contains 15 residues. V trimming: 1 base; J trimming: 6 bases; junction bases outside the gene matches: 5. Germline V lookup: CDR1 SGHTA, CDR2 FQGNSA. The DNA of the CDR3 is TGTGCCAGCAGCTTAGATTACAGGGGGAGTCAGCCCCAGCATTTT. It codes for CASSLDYRGSQPQHF.

This clone occurred a few times. The rearrangement links TRBV5-5 to TRBJ1-1; TRBD1 is a possible D gene (5 bases). Germline-derived CDR1 and CDR2 are SGHKS and YYEKEE (reference sequence). V was trimmed by 4 bases and J by 5 bases, leaving 21 bases between them. The CDR3 runs to 16 residues. The CDR3 is CASSPKTGPKGTEAFF. Here the CDR3 DNA reads TGTGCCAGCAGCCCCAAGACCGGACCTAAGGGGACTGAAGCTTTCTTT.

This clone has just one count. This sequence joins TRBV20-1 and TRBJ2-5, with D uncertain. V was shortened by 3 bases and J by 2 bases, with 7 bases between the two germline ends. The CDR3 extends over 12 amino acids. Germline V lookup: CDR1 DFQATT, CDR2 SNEGSKA (reference sequence). The CDR3 sequence is CSASLQQETQYF. In nucleotides, the CDR3 is TGCAGTGCTAGTCTGCAGCAAGAGACCCAGTACTTC.

The chain is built from TRBV27 and TRBJ2-1; tentatively, D is TRBD2 (6 bases). Looked up from germline, CDR1 is MNHEY and CDR2 is SMNVEV (reference sequence). The CDR3 is 11 amino acids. V was clipped by 8 bases and J by 4 bases, with 6 bases between them. The CDR3 DNA is TGTGCCAGCGGAGGGTACAATGAGCAGTTCTTC. Encoded protein: CASGGYNEQFF.

The genes are TRBV27 and TRBJ1-1; TRBD1 is a possible D gene (6 bases). V was clipped by 5 bases and J by 1 base, with 11 bases between them. This CDR3 comprises 14 residues. The germline gives CDR1 MNHEY, CDR2 SMNVEV (reference sequence). This CDR3 reads CASSLQGRNTEAFF. CDR3 DNA sequence: TGTGCCAGCAGTCTACAGGGAAGGAACACTGAAGCTTTCTTT.

The genes are TRBV29-1 and TRBJ2-5; TRBD1 matches at 8 bases. The J segment lost 4 bases and the V segment lost 7 bases, leaving 11 bases of the junction unmatched. This CDR3 is 14 amino acids long. Germline V gene lookup returns CDR1 SQVTM and CDR2 ANQGSEA. The CDR3 coding sequence is TGCAGCGCCCGACAGGGGAGGCTGGGAGAGACCCAGTACTTC. It encodes CSARQGRLGETQYF.

The rearrangement joins TRBV19 to TRBJ1-4; 7 nucleotides agree with TRBD1. CDR1 is LNHDA, CDR2 SQIVND, per germline (reference sequence). The CDR3 contains 15 residues. J gave up 8 bases and V 7 bases, and 13 bases lay outside the gene matches. CDR3 sequence reads: CASKGATGSWEKLFF. CDR3 sequence (DNA): TGTGCCAGTAAGGGGGCAACAGGCAGTTGGGAAAAACTGTTTTTT. The entire variable domain, with the rest obtained from reference TRBV19 and TRBJ1-4, is as follows: DGGITQSPKYLFRKEGQNVTLSCEQNLNHDAMYWYRQDPGQGLRLIYYSQIVNDFQKGDIAEGYSVSREKKESFPLTVTSAQKNPTAFYLCASKGATGSWEKLFFGSGTQLSVL.

The chain combines TRBV11-2 with TRBJ1-3, with a weak D call TRBD1 (5 bases). CDR1 is SGHAT, CDR2 FQNNGV, per germline. Trimming took 5 bases from V and 4 from J, leaving 12 bases between them. This CDR3 comprises 14 residues. CDR3 region: CASSLGTYGNTIYF. The CDR3 region has the DNA TGTGCCAGCAGCCTTGGGACTTACGGAAACACCATATATTTT.

This clone was seen only a few times. The chain recombines TRBV7-8 with TRBJ2-1; TRBD2 matches 7 bases. This CDR3 has 17 residues. Germline assignment: CDR1 SGHVS and CDR2 FQNEAQ. Unmatched junction bases numbered 10, after V lost 1 base and J lost 4 bases. Written as DNA, the CDR3 is TGTGCCAGCAGCTTAGTTGGGCTAGCGGAGATATACAATGAGCAGTTCTTC. The encoded protein is CASSLVGLAEIYNEQFF.

V gene TRBV28 combines with J gene TRBJ1-2; D is unresolved. The CDR3 runs 16 residues. Deletions cut 1 base from V and 1 base from J, with 13 bases between. The V gene's germline CDR1 is MDHEN and CDR2 SYDVKM. The CDR3 sequence is CASSLSQAWNNYGYTF. In DNA form, the CDR3 reads TGTGCCAGCAGTTTATCCCAGGCATGGAATAACTATGGCTACACCTTC.

V usage is TRBV6-4 and J usage is TRBJ2-2; D is possibly TRBD1 (5 bases). Germline loops: CDR1 MRHNA, CDR2 SNTAGT. Trimming left V 0 bases short and J 3 bases short, with 11 bases between. This CDR3 comprises 16 residues. CDR3 amino acids: CASSDSIGADTGELFF. As DNA, the CDR3 is TGTGCCAGCAGTGACTCGATAGGGGCGGACACCGGGGAGCTGTTTTTT.

The chain uses TRBV9 and TRBJ2-1, with D tentatively TRBD1 (6 bases). CDR3 length: 13 amino acids. Germline CDR1 SGDLS, CDR2 YYNGEE. Trimming shortened V by 1 base and J by 6 bases, and 8 bases separated the two germline ends. The CDR3 DNA reads TGTGCCAGCAGCGTATTAGGGGGCAATGAGCAGTTCTTC. Its translation is CASSVLGGNEQFF.

The genes are TRBV30 and TRBJ1-2; the D is unclear. Germline V lookup: CDR1 GTSNPN, CDR2 SVGIG (reference sequence). CDR3 size: 12 residues. Trimming removed 3 bases from V and 5 bases from J, with 10 bases in between. The CDR3 coding sequence is TGTGCCTGGAGACACTCGGGTTATGGCTACACCTTC. Protein product: CAWRHSGYGYTF. Supplemented by reference TRBV30 and TRBJ1-2, the full variable domain reads SQTIHQWPATLVQPVGSPLSLECTVEGTSNPNLYWYRQAAGRGLQLLFYSVGIGQISSEVPQNLSASRPQDRQFILSSKKLLLSDSGFYLCAWRHSGYGYTFGSGTRLTVV.

This clone was detected only once. This sequence joins TRBV19 and TRBJ1-4, with TRBD1 identical over 8 bases. Germline V gene sequence: CDR1 LNHDA, CDR2 SQIVND (reference sequence). The CDR3 is made up of 18 amino acids. V lost 8 bases and J lost 5; bases outside the gene matches: 19. The CDR3 sequence is CASRHRLGTGDANEKLFF. As DNA, the CDR3 is TGTGCCAGTCGCCATCGCCTCGGGACAGGAGACGCGAATGAAAAACTGTTTTTT.

The chain uses TRBV19 and TRBJ2-1; the match to TRBD2 covers 8 bases. With 6 bases clipped from V and 7 bases from J, the junction kept 8 bases outside the gene matches. This CDR3 contains 14 residues. CDR1 is LNHDA, CDR2 SQIVND, per germline (reference sequence). The CDR3 loop reads CASSSGGPRNEQFF. CDR3 DNA: TGTGCCAGTAGCTCGGGAGGGCCGAGGAATGAGCAGTTCTTC.

The J gene is TRBJ2-3, the V gene TRBV6-2 or TRBV6-3; 9 bases match TRBD1. J gave up 1 base and V 6 bases, and 8 bases lay outside the gene matches. Germline V lookup: CDR1 MNHEY, CDR2 SVGEGT. This CDR3 has 16 residues. The CDR3 sequence: CASSPGQGRGTDTQYF. DNA of the CDR3: TGTGCCAGCAGCCCTGGACAGGGGAGGGGCACAGATACGCAGTATTTT.

CDR3: CASSSRDRGPGELFF. In nucleotides, the CDR3 is TGTGCCAGCAGCTCTAGGGACAGGGGACCCGGGGAGCTGTTTTTT. V usage is TRBV11-2 and J usage is TRBJ2-2, with 10 bases lining up with TRBD1. The V and J ends lost 4 bases and 6 bases, in that order; junction bases with no gene match: 5. Germline V gene lookup returns CDR1 SGHAT and CDR2 FQNNGV. There are 15 residues in the CDR3.

The chain couples TRBV18 to TRBJ1-6, with 10 bases aligning to TRBD1. The CDR3 is made up of 13 amino acids. Germline V gives CDR1 KGHSH, CDR2 LQKENI. The V gene end was trimmed by 7 bases and the J gene end by 7 bases; junction bases not matched to a gene: 1. The CDR3 loop reads CASLGQGNSPLHF. CDR3 in DNA: TGTGCCAGCTTGGGACAGGGGAATTCACCCCTCCACTTT.

The chain couples TRBV27 to TRBJ2-3, with TRBD2 identical over 10 bases. The length of the CDR3 is 17 residues. With V trimmed by 4 bases and J by 2 bases, 9 bases remained unmatched. Germline V gives CDR1 MNHEY, CDR2 SMNVEV (reference sequence). The CDR3 spells CASSSGTSVRHTDTQYF. The CDR3 bases are TGTGCCAGCAGTTCCGGGACTAGCGTCCGGCACACAGATACGCAGTATTTT.

This clone turned up a few times. The J gene is TRBJ1-2, the V gene TRBV7-9; D might be TRBD1 (5 bases). CDR3 size: 14 residues. The germline CDR1 and CDR2 sequences are SEHNR and FQNEAQ (reference sequence). V lost 0 bases and J lost 7, with 12 bases in between. The CDR3 region is CASSLAQGWVGYTF. The DNA for the CDR3 is TGTGCCAGCAGCTTAGCGCAGGGTTGGGTTGGCTACACCTTC.

The chain employs TRBV9 and TRBJ2-7, with 12 bases that match TRBD2. V shed 3 bases and J 6 bases; nucleotides not matched to a gene: 7. The CDR3 length is 15 residues. CDR1 and CDR2 (germline): SGDLS, YYNGEE. The CDR3 sequence: CASSATSGSYGEQYF. The CDR3 bases are TGTGCCAGCAGCGCGACTAGCGGGAGTTATGGCGAGCAGTACTTC. The entire variable domain, with the rest obtained from reference TRBV9 and TRBJ2-7, is as follows: DSGVTQTPKHLITATGQRVTLRCSPRSGDLSVYWYQQSLDQGLQFLIQYYNGEERAKGNILERFSAQQFPDLHSELNLSSLELGDSALYFCASSATSGSYGEQYFGPGTRLTVT.

The rearrangement uses TRBV7-3 and TRBJ2-1; tentative D call: TRBD2 (5 bases). The V gene lost 5 bases and the J gene lost 1 base, with 12 bases spanning the gap. Per germline, CDR1 SGHTA and CDR2 FQGTGA. This CDR3 comprises 15 residues. CDR3 nucleotides: TGTGCCAGCAGCCTAGGACTCGAATCCTACAATGAGCAGTTCTTC. Translation: CASSLGLESYNEQFF.

This chain joins TRBV5-5 and TRBJ2-2, with D hard to call. CDR3 length equals 13 residues. Germline V CDR1 and CDR2: SGHKS, YYEKEE (reference sequence). Trimming pared 1 base from V and 6 bases from J, leaving 7 bases between. The CDR3 nucleotides read TGTGCCAGCAGCTTGACTACCGCCGGGGAGCTGTTTTTT. Residues: CASSLTTAGELFF.

The chain employs TRBV9 and TRBJ1-2, with D tentatively TRBD1 (5 bases). The germline V gene has CDR1 SGDLS and CDR2 YYNGEE. The CDR3 length is 17 residues. V lost 2 bases and J lost 6, with 23 bases in between. CDR3 DNA: TGTGCCAGCAGCGTCCTACCCCAGGGCGGGGGGTCGAATGGCTACACCTTC. Translated: CASSVLPQGGGSNGYTF.

The V and J genes are TRBV6-5 and TRBJ2-7; 8 positions agree with TRBD1. The length of the CDR3 is 15 residues. The V segment lost 5 bases and the J segment 4 bases; nucleotides outside the gene matches: 10. CDR1 and CDR2 (germline): MNHEY, SVGAGI. In DNA form, the CDR3 reads TGTGCCAGCAGTAAACACGGGACAGGCGAGTACGAGCAGTACTTC. Its protein product is CASSKHGTGEYEQYF.